This T cell receptor (beta chain) was observed in a study of T cell responses to AZD1222 COVID-19 vaccine. General observations from the study: The sample set comprised mostly white British donors with more females, and clonal diversity was possibly underestimated. When two AZD1222 doses had been given, Spike-specific TCR breadth and depth rose. Nearly half of spike-specific TCRs reportedly target variant regions that are unmutated in the B.1.351 and B.1.1.7 variants. Spike-wide vaccine-associated CD4 TCRs dominated at 160-218 and 743-854.

The repertoire was sequenced with immunoSEQ multiplex PCR; TCRdb's copy has only in-frame clones and lacks some. The data contain 99,000 or so clones, around 80% of them singletons. V lost 4 bases to trimming and J lost 4 bases; unmatched junction nucleotides: 7. Germline lookup yields CDR1 SGHRS and CDR2 YFSETQ. The CDR3 has 16 residues. In the case of this clone: Its antigen is still unknown.

The source of this sequence is an adult in good health. The genes are TRBV5-1 and TRBJ2-7; 14 nucleotides agree with TRBD2. The sample consisted of peripheral blood, taken on day 0 of AZD1222 vaccination. CDR3 in DNA: TGCGCCAGCAGCCCGGGACTAGCGGGGGCAGGGTACGAGCAGTACTTC. This translates into CASSPGLAGAGYEQYF.